These 26 T cell receptor beta chains originate from one sample sequenced in a study of shared clonotypes between healthy human individuals. This table comes from immunoSEQ multiplex PCR, and its TCRdb copy is limited to in-frame clones, with some not included. The profile shows some 2,500,000 clones, 80% to 95% of them singletons. What was sequenced was naive CD4+ T cells from PBMCs. Subset noted: CD45RA+ positively selected. The source is a man aged 18-30 years in good health. Some clones in this sample may be carry-over from other donors' samples.

The chain carries TRBV29-1 and TRBJ1-1; D possibly corresponds to TRBD1 (5 bases). CDR3 length equals 14 residues. CDR1 is SQVTM and CDR2 is ANQGSEA in the germline V gene. CDR3 nucleotides: TGCAGTGGATCAGGGTTTTTTTCGGACACTGAAGCTTTCTTT. Its translation: CSGSGFFSDTEAFF.

This chain links TRBV27 with TRBJ2-1; D is possibly TRBD1 (5 bases). This CDR3 region has 14 residues. The V end lost 0 bases, the J end lost 7 bases, and 10 bases lay between the germline ends. Looked up from germline, CDR1 is MNHEY and CDR2 is SMNVEV (reference sequence). CDR3 sequence (DNA): TGTGCCAGCAGTTTATCGCCCAGGGCGAATGAGCAGTTCTTC. Its translation: CASSLSPRANEQFF.

This chain connects TRBV19 to TRBJ2-2; D is unclear. CDR1 LNHDA and CDR2 SQIVND come from the germline V gene (reference sequence). V dropped 7 bases and J dropped 6 bases, with 15 bases sitting between them. This CDR3 region has 14 residues. CDR3 sequence (DNA): TGTGCCAGTACTTCGCTAGAACGTCCCGGGGAGCTGTTTTTT. Amino acid sequence: CASTSLERPGELFF.

The V and J genes are TRBV11-1 and TRBJ1-3; D is possibly TRBD1 (6 bases). The CDR3 is made up of 15 amino acids. Germline assignment: CDR1 SGHAT and CDR2 FQDESV (reference sequence). V was clipped by 5 bases and J by 6 bases, with 17 bases between them. The CDR3 is CASSNPGQALNTIYF. CDR3 nucleotide sequence: TGTGCCAGCAGCAACCCGGGACAAGCCTTAAACACCATATATTTT. Full variable domain (rest looked up from reference TRBV11-1 and TRBJ1-3): EAEVAQSPRYKITEKSQAVAFWCDPISGHATLYWYRQILGQGPELLVQFQDESVVDDSQLPKDRFSAERLKGVDSTLKIQPAELGDSAMYLCASSNPGQALNTIYFGEGSWLTVV.

V is TRBV18 and J is TRBJ2-1, with D unclear. Trimming removed 2 bases at V and 2 bases at J, with 10 bases between. The germline gives CDR1 KGHSH, CDR2 LQKENI. The CDR3 runs 15 residues. CDR3 protein: CASSPGVGTYNEQFF. In nucleotides, the CDR3 is TGTGCCAGCTCACCAGGAGTTGGAACCTACAATGAGCAGTTCTTC.

The V call is TRBV7-9, the J call TRBJ2-5; D is unclear. The CDR3 sequence is 16 residues long. Germline CDR1 SEHNR, CDR2 FQNEAQ (reference sequence). Trimming removed 5 bases from V and 11 bases from J, with 27 bases in between. The CDR3 nucleotides are TGTGCCAGCAGCCGCAATACCGGGTCACCGGCGAGTGAGCAGTACTTC. Translated, it gives CASSRNTGSPASEQYF.

The chain links TRBV28 to TRBJ1-4; the D is unclear. The V gene's germline CDR1 is MDHEN and CDR2 SYDVKM. The CDR3 is 16 residues long. V dropped 5 bases and J dropped 0 bases, with 13 bases sitting between them. The CDR3 DNA reads TGTGCCAGCAGTCCCCGAGGGAGGGCAACTAATGAAAAACTGTTTTTT. Its translation: CASSPRGRATNEKLFF.

The J gene is TRBJ2-1, the V gene TRBV7-2; tentative D call: TRBD2 (5 bases). Germline V gene lookup returns CDR1 SGHTA and CDR2 FQGNSA. This CDR3 region has 14 residues. V gave up 2 bases and J gave up 10 bases, with 15 bases separating them. The CDR3 region has the DNA TGTGCCAGCAGCTTAATAACCGGGGTCGGGGAGCAGTTCTTC. Translating it yields CASSLITGVGEQFF.

The chain couples TRBV10-1 to TRBJ2-6; D remains unclear. With 6 bases removed from V and 8 bases from J, the gap between germline ends came to 11 bases. This CDR3 region has 13 residues. Germline lookup yields CDR1 WNHNN and CDR2 SYGVQD (reference sequence). The CDR3: CASRAGLTNVLTF. For the CDR3, the DNA is TGCGCCAGCAGAGCTGGGTTGACCAACGTCCTGACTTTC.

This clone was observed a few times. V usage is TRBV23-1 and J usage is TRBJ2-7, with 9 bases that match TRBD1. TRBV23-1 is marked as an open reading frame, function uncertain. The CDR3 sequence is 15 residues long. The ends lost 3 bases at V and 5 bases at J; junction bases unmatched: 8. The CDR3 sequence: CASSQDRDRVNEQYF. CDR3 bases: TGCGCCAGCAGTCAGGACCGGGACAGGGTAAACGAGCAGTACTTC.

The V and J genes are TRBV5-4 and TRBJ1-2; D is undetermined. Deletions cut 1 base from V and 8 bases from J, with 15 bases between. The CDR3 spans 14 residues. Germline-derived CDR1 and CDR2 are SGHNT and YYREEE (reference sequence). CDR3 in DNA: TGTGCCAGCAGCTTGCGGGCAAGGTACCGGGGCTACACCTTC. Protein: CASSLRARYRGYTF.

The V gene is TRBV25-1, the J gene TRBJ2-5; D is possibly TRBD1 or TRBD2 (5 bases each). With 1 base removed from V and 7 bases from J, the gap between germline ends came to 16 bases. The CDR3 covers 15 residues. CDR1 is MGHDK, CDR2 SYGVNS, per germline. In DNA, the CDR3 is TGTGCCAGCAGTGAATCTGACAGACGGGAAGGGACCCAGTACTTC. Protein sequence: CASSESDRREGTQYF.

The CDR3 is CASSLDRIYSPLHF. Here the CDR3 DNA reads TGTGCCAGCAGCTTAGACAGAATTTATTCACCCCTCCACTTT. The gene calls are TRBV11-2 and TRBJ1-6, with D uncertain. Germline assignment: CDR1 SGHAT and CDR2 FQNNGV. The ends were cut back, 0 bases at V and 8 bases at J, with 8 bases in the middle. This CDR3 has 14 amino acids. The full variable domain, with the rest looked up from reference TRBV11-2 and TRBJ1-6, is EAGVAQSPRYKIIEKRQSVAFWCNPISGHATLYWYQQILGQGPKLLIQFQNNGVVDDSQLPKDRFSAERLKGVDSTLKIQPAKLEDSAVYLCASSLDRIYSPLHFGNGTRLTVT.

This sequence joins TRBV7-9 and TRBJ2-3; D is possibly TRBD2 (5 bases). This CDR3 has 16 amino acids. Trimming stripped 4 bases from V and 2 bases from J, with 16 bases between. Germline assignment: CDR1 SEHNR and CDR2 FQNEAQ (reference sequence). DNA of the CDR3: TGTGCCAGCAGCTACCCCGGGCCAGCGGCCACAGATACGCAGTATTTT. Its translation is CASSYPGPAATDTQYF.

A remark on this clone: The same CDR3 is also encoded by other DNA sequences in this sample. The V and J genes are TRBV30 and TRBJ1-4; D gene ambiguous. V lost 0 bases, J lost 8 bases, and 7 bases lay in between. From germline, CDR1 is GTSNPN and CDR2 SVGIG (reference sequence). The CDR3 covers 12 residues. Here the CDR3 reads CAWSVLNEKLFF. The CDR3, as DNA: TGTGCCTGGAGTGTCCTTAACGAAAAACTGTTTTTT.

The J gene is TRBJ2-2, the V gene TRBV18; possible D gene TRBD1, 6 bases. The CDR3 is made up of 17 amino acids. Germline lookup yields CDR1 KGHSH and CDR2 LQKENI. V lost 2 bases to trimming and J lost 0 bases, with 13 bases between them. CDR3 in DNA: TGTGCCAGCTCACCATTTACACAGGGTTCGAACACCGGGGAGCTGTTTTTT. Its translation: CASSPFTQGSNTGELFF.

CDR3 sequence reads: CASSLSSSGGELFF. In nucleotides, the CDR3 is TGTGCCAGCAGCTTGTCCAGTTCCGGCGGGGAGCTGTTTTTT. The rearrangement links TRBV7-2 to TRBJ2-2; D is undetermined. The germline V gene has CDR1 SGHTA and CDR2 FQGNSA. The length of the CDR3 is 14 residues. Trimming removed 3 bases from V and 7 bases from J, with 12 bases in between.

Turning to this clone: Different DNA sequences within this sample yield the same CDR3. The CDR3 coding sequence is TGTGCCAGCAGCTTATCCAATGAGCAGTTCTTC. Residues: CASSLSNEQFF. V gene TRBV7-9 combines with J gene TRBJ2-1; D is unresolved. V lost 2 bases and J lost 6, with 2 bases in between. Germline-derived CDR1 and CDR2 are SEHNR and FQNEAQ (reference sequence). This CDR3 contains 11 residues.

This clone was observed once. The genes are TRBV6-5 and TRBJ1-1; D is ambiguous. From germline, CDR1 is MNHEY and CDR2 SVGAGI. V was shortened by 7 bases and J by 5 bases, with 14 bases between the two germline ends. This CDR3 spans 13 amino acids. The CDR3 sequence: CASNHRERTEAFF. The CDR3, as DNA: TGTGCCAGCAACCACCGGGAGAGAACTGAAGCTTTCTTT.

This clone has a single count. Here the CDR3 reads CASSNGAGLSTGELFF. The CDR3, as DNA: TGTGCCAGCAGCAATGGAGCGGGCCTCTCCACCGGGGAGCTGTTTTTT. This chain connects TRBV7-2 to TRBJ2-2; tentatively, D is TRBD2 (6 bases). CDR1 is SGHTA and CDR2 is FQGNSA in the germline V gene. This CDR3 has 16 amino acids. V lost 5 bases, J lost 4 bases, and 17 bases lay in between.

V is TRBV28 and J is TRBJ2-4; the D gene is possibly TRBD2 (6 bases). This CDR3 spans 15 amino acids. CDR1 is MDHEN, CDR2 SYDVKM, per germline. Trimming stripped 10 bases from V and 0 bases from J, with 16 bases between. CDR3: CATNSLEGAKNIQYF. The CDR3 DNA sequence: TGTGCCACCAACTCTCTGGAGGGAGCCAAAAACATTCAGTACTTC.

This chain links TRBV7-9 with TRBJ2-5, with 8 bases that match TRBD2. Germline values: CDR1 SEHNR, CDR2 FQNEAQ (reference sequence). After removal of 5 bases from V and 5 bases from J, the junction contained 10 bases not matched to a gene. CDR3 length equals 15 residues. This CDR3 is CASSRLAYIGETQYF. The DNA for the CDR3 is TGTGCCAGCAGCCGACTAGCGTACATAGGGGAGACCCAGTACTTC. The full variable domain, its missing parts supplied by reference TRBV7-9 and TRBJ2-5, is DTGVSQNPRHKITKRGQNVTFRCDPISEHNRLYWYRQTLGQGPEFLTYFQNEAQLEKSRLLSDRFSAERPKGSFSTLEIQRTEQGDSAMYLCASSRLAYIGETQYFGPGTRLLVL.

A single count supports this clone. The V and J genes are TRBV25-1 and TRBJ2-1, with 8 bases lining up with TRBD1. CDR1 is MGHDK, CDR2 SYGVNS, per germline. Losses at the gene ends were 4 bases for V and 9 bases for J; bases not matched to a gene: 11. The CDR3 covers 15 residues. The CDR3 coding sequence is TGTGCCAGCAGTGCCTGGACAGGGTCAGCATCTGAGCAGTTCTTC. Protein product: CASSAWTGSASEQFF.

This sequence joins TRBV27 and TRBJ1-4; the D gene is possibly TRBD1 (6 bases). The germline CDR1 and CDR2 sequences are MNHEY and SMNVEV (reference sequence). V was clipped by 3 bases and J by 7 bases, with 12 bases between them. The CDR3 has 14 amino acids. The CDR3 DNA follows: TGTGCCAGCAGTTTCCAGGGGCGAGGTGAAAAACTGTTTTTT. It is translated as CASSFQGRGEKLFF. Drawing the rest from reference TRBV27 and TRBJ1-4, the complete variable domain is EAQVTQNPRYLITVTGKKLTVTCSQNMNHEYMSWYRQDPGLGLRQIYYSMNVEVTDKGDVPEGYKVSRKEKRNFPLILESPSPNQTSLYFCASSFQGRGEKLFFGSGTQLSVL.

V usage is TRBV19 and J usage is TRBJ1-4; 9 bases are shared with TRBD1. Per the germline V gene, CDR1 is LNHDA and CDR2 is SQIVND (reference sequence). There are 15 residues in the CDR3. V lost 5 bases, J lost 6 bases, and 7 bases stayed unmatched. In DNA, the CDR3 is TGTGCCAGTAGTGCACAGGGACAGGGAGATGAAAAACTGTTTTTT. Its protein product is CASSAQGQGDEKLFF.

This chain links TRBV9 with TRBJ2-1; 7 bases line up with TRBD2. V lost 4 bases to trimming and J lost 0 bases; unmatched junction nucleotides: 13. CDR1 SGDLS and CDR2 YYNGEE come from the germline V gene. The CDR3 is made up of 18 amino acids. CDR3 amino acids: CASSSRLASGISYNEQFF. CDR3 DNA sequence: TGTGCCAGCAGCTCTCGACTTGCCAGCGGGATCTCCTACAATGAGCAGTTCTTC.